This TCR beta chain originates from a study of T cell repertoires in cytomegalovirus infection. Study-wide background: Well-studied HLA-B-restricted epitopes and recently identified HLA-C-restricted epitopes of CMV were both used in the study. Public TCR beta signatures were indicative of both CMV infection and a matching HLA type. Study-level results: In two of eight donors, the top clonotype was HLA-C-restricted CMV-specific.

Each CDR3 protein gets one entry after TCRdb re-called the reads with MiXCR. The sample holds some 940,000 distinct CDR3 sequences, approximately 31% seen once. Germline V CDR1 and CDR2: SGHVS, FNYEAQ. CDR3 size: 17 residues. V lost 6 bases to trimming and J lost 1 base, with 21 bases between them. Points on this clonotype: What it binds is not known.

This specimen consisted of cultured CD8+ T cells from PBMCs, obtained from culture after CMV antigen stimulation. The chain uses TRBV7-6 and TRBJ2-5; D ambiguous. The TCR sequence derives from a human donor in good health (CMV status not recorded). Some clones in this sample may be carry-over from other donors' samples. In nucleotides, the CDR3 is TGTGCCAGCAGACCCAGCAGGTCTATTTCTGGCCAAGAGACCCAGTACTTC. Encoded protein: CASRPSRSISGQETQYF.